Each of the 29 T cell receptor beta chains below was sequenced from the same sample in a study of Ad26.COV2.S vaccination and SARS-CoV-2 variants. Sequencing used immunoSEQ multiplex PCR; TCRdb keeps in-frame clones, though not all of them. The sample yields some 350,000 clones, about 92% seen once. The sample consisted of peripheral blood, taken after recovery from COVID-19. The receptors originated from a human donor who had recovered from COVID-19.

The rearrangement uses TRBV7-9 and TRBJ2-7, with a tentative D call TRBD1 (5 bases). Germline assignment: CDR1 SEHNR and CDR2 FQNEAQ (reference sequence). V was trimmed by 6 bases and J by 0 bases, leaving 15 bases between them. The CDR3 has 15 amino acids. CDR3 sequence (DNA): TGTGCCAGCAGAGACGCAGGGATCGGCTCCTACGAGCAGTACTTC. Its protein product is CASRDAGIGSYEQYF.

This clone was recorded once. V gene TRBV2 combines with J gene TRBJ2-7; no firm D call. This CDR3 has 12 residues. Germline V gene lookup returns CDR1 SNHLY and CDR2 FYNNEI. V was trimmed by 0 bases and J by 4 bases, leaving 4 bases between them. The CDR3: CASSEASYEQYF. The CDR3 DNA reads as TGTGCCAGCAGTGAAGCTTCATACGAGCAGTACTTC. Complete variable domain (other parts from reference TRBV2 and TRBJ2-7): EPEVTQTPSHQVTQMGQEVILRCVPISNHLYFYWYRQILGQKVEFLVSFYNNEISEKSEIFDDQFSVERPDGSNFTLKIRSTKLEDSAMYFCASSEASYEQYFGPGTRLTVT.

This clone was observed a few times. The CDR3 DNA reads as TGTGCCATCAGTGAGTCGGGTGAGCAGTTCTTC. Translating it yields CAISESGEQFF. The V gene is TRBV10-3, the J gene TRBJ2-1; no clear D gene. The CDR3 sequence is 11 residues long. Germline V lookup: CDR1 ENHRY, CDR2 SYGVKD. V was trimmed by 0 bases and J by 9 bases, leaving 3 bases between them.

This clone was seen a single time. V gene TRBV5-1 combines with J gene TRBJ2-1; D is uncertain. The CDR3 consists of 15 residues. Trimming shortened V by 3 bases and J by 0 bases, and 10 bases separated the two germline ends. The germline CDR1 and CDR2 sequences are SGHRS and YFSETQ. CDR3: CASSWAASSYNEQFF. In DNA form, the CDR3 reads TGCGCCAGCAGCTGGGCGGCTAGCTCCTACAATGAGCAGTTCTTC. Together with reference TRBV5-1 and TRBJ2-1, the CDR3 gives the full variable domain: KAGVTQTPRYLIKTRGQQVTLSCSPISGHRSVSWYQQTPGQGLQFLFEYFSETQRNKGNFPGRFSGRQFSNSRSEMNVSTLELGDSALYLCASSWAASSYNEQFFGPGTRLTVL.

The CDR3 spells CASSLFGQNTEAFF. The CDR3, as DNA: TGTGCCAGCAGCTTATTCGGACAGAACACTGAAGCTTTCTTT. The chain carries TRBV7-2 and TRBJ1-1, with a weak D call TRBD1 (5 bases). Germline V CDR1 and CDR2: SGHTA, FQGNSA. V was trimmed by 2 bases and J by 1 base, leaving 8 bases between them. The CDR3 totals 14 residues.

V gene TRBV6-2 or TRBV6-3 combines with J gene TRBJ1-1; TRBD1 is a possible D gene (5 bases). Trimming stripped 4 bases from V and 8 bases from J, with 17 bases between. CDR1 and CDR2 from the germline V gene are MNHEY and SVGEGT. This CDR3 is 14 amino acids long. CDR3 region: CASSLTDIDPEAFF. In DNA, the CDR3 is TGTGCCAGCAGTTTGACGGACATAGACCCCGAAGCTTTCTTT.

Points on this clone: Other DNA sequences within the sample encode an identical CDR3. The chain has TRBV11-2 and TRBJ2-5; no definite D call. Trimming cost V 4 bases and J 1 base, with 4 bases left between them. The germline V gene encodes CDR1 SGHAT and CDR2 FQNNGV. The CDR3 extends over 12 amino acids. CDR3 in DNA: TGTGCCAGCAGCTCCTCCCAAGAGACCCAGTACTTC. Translating it yields CASSSSQETQYF.

This chain links TRBV2 with TRBJ2-7; D perhaps matches TRBD1 (7 bases). The CDR3 is made up of 14 amino acids. Trimming cost V 3 bases and J 5 bases, with 14 bases left between them. CDR1 and CDR2 from the germline V gene are SNHLY and FYNNEI. The CDR3 coding sequence is TGTGCCAGCAGTGATTTGGGCAGGGGGGACGAGCAGTACTTC. Translation gives CASSDLGRGDEQYF.

The genes are TRBV7-9 and TRBJ2-1, with no clear D. V was shortened by 5 bases and J by 1 base, with 9 bases between the two germline ends. The CDR3 extends over 14 amino acids. CDR1 and CDR2 from the germline V gene are SEHNR and FQNEAQ (reference sequence). CDR3 nucleotides: TGTGCCAGCAGCCCCCCCCAATCCTACAATGAGCAGTTCTTC. Protein sequence: CASSPPQSYNEQFF.

The chain couples TRBV29-1 to TRBJ2-2; D not certain. The CDR3 spans 14 residues. The germline CDR1 and CDR2 sequences are SQVTM and ANQGSEA. V was shortened by 0 bases and J by 3 bases, with 8 bases between the two germline ends. The CDR3 coding sequence is TGCAGCGTTGAAGATCTCCAGGACACCGGGGAGCTGTTTTTT. Its protein is CSVEDLQDTGELFF.

The chain has TRBV4-1 and TRBJ1-1; 7 nucleotides match TRBD1. After removal of 7 bases from V and 3 bases from J, the junction contained 5 bases not matched to a gene. The CDR3 is made up of 13 amino acids. In germline, CDR1 is MGHRA, CDR2 YSYEKL. The CDR3 loop reads CASTHTGDTEAFF. CDR3 sequence (DNA): TGCGCCAGCACTCATACAGGGGACACTGAAGCTTTCTTT.

V gene TRBV13 combines with J gene TRBJ2-6; D is unresolved. This CDR3 contains 15 residues. Germline CDR1 is PRHDT and CDR2 is FYEKMQ (reference sequence). V was pared by 2 bases and J by 2 bases, with 7 bases between. The CDR3 DNA reads TGTGCCAGCAGCTTAAAAGGGCCTGGGGCCAACGTCCTGACTTTC. Translated, it gives CASSLKGPGANVLTF.

The chain has TRBV19 and TRBJ1-2, with D maybe TRBD1 (5 bases). Trimming took 6 bases from V and 5 from J, leaving 10 bases between them. The germline CDR1 and CDR2 sequences are LNHDA and SQIVND (reference sequence). CDR3 size: 12 residues. The CDR3 sequence is CASRRTSYGYTF. DNA for the CDR3: TGTGCCAGTAGGCGGACATCTTATGGCTACACCTTC.

V and J are TRBV11-2 and TRBJ1-6; D call uncertain. CDR1 is SGHAT, CDR2 FQNNGV, per germline. V lost 3 bases and J lost 8, with 11 bases in between. The CDR3 runs 14 residues. CDR3 coding DNA: TGTGCCAGCAGCTTTAATATAAGGGATTCACCCCTCCACTTT. It specifies CASSFNIRDSPLHF.

This chain uses TRBV9 with TRBJ2-7, with D tentatively TRBD2 (5 bases). The CDR3 is made up of 14 amino acids. The germline CDR1 and CDR2 sequences are SGDLS and YYNGEE. Between the trimmed V and J ends, which lost 4 bases and 2 bases, there was a span of 13 bases. The CDR3 spells CASSRRESPYEQYF. DNA for the CDR3: TGTGCCAGCAGCCGTAGGGAGAGCCCCTACGAGCAGTACTTC.

The rearrangement joins TRBV11-2 to TRBJ1-4; D unclear. CDR1 is SGHAT and CDR2 is FQNNGV in the germline V gene. This CDR3 region has 12 residues. Between the trimmed V and J ends, which lost 1 base and 8 bases, there was a span of 5 bases. The CDR3 sequence is CASSLVFEKLFF. The CDR3 nucleotides are TGTGCCAGCAGCTTAGTTTTCGAAAAACTGTTTTTT.

This chain uses TRBV10-1 with TRBJ1-1; TRBD1 might be the D (5 bases). With 3 bases removed from V and 2 bases from J, the gap between germline ends came to 13 bases. This CDR3 contains 15 residues. Germline V gene lookup returns CDR1 WNHNN and CDR2 SYGVQD (reference sequence). CDR3 region: CASSDGGSGNTEAFF. Here the CDR3 DNA reads TGCGCCAGCAGTGACGGGGGATCAGGTAACACTGAAGCTTTCTTT.

This chain joins TRBV9 and TRBJ2-5, with 8 bases identical to TRBD2. Germline V gene sequence: CDR1 SGDLS, CDR2 YYNGEE. The V gene end was trimmed by 0 bases and the J gene end by 1 base; junction bases not matched to a gene: 2. The CDR3 covers 15 residues. DNA of the CDR3: TGTGCCAGCAGCGTAGATAGCGGGGCCCAAGAGACCCAGTACTTC. It is translated as CASSVDSGAQETQYF.

The chain has TRBV7-2 and TRBJ2-1, with 7 nucleotides matching TRBD2. V dropped 4 bases and J dropped 2; count of bases not matched to a gene: 8. The CDR3 sequence is 16 residues long. From germline, CDR1 is SGHTA and CDR2 FQGNSA. The CDR3 bases are TGTGCCAGCAGCTCAAGGCGGGGGAGGCCCTACAATGAGCAGTTCTTC. Translated, it gives CASSSRRGRPYNEQFF.

J is TRBJ1-2 and V is TRBV3-1 (or the pseudogene TRBV3-2); D unresolved. V gave up 1 base and J gave up 10 bases, with 10 bases separating them. The length of the CDR3 is 12 residues. The germline V gene encodes CDR1 LGHDT and CDR2 YNNKEL (reference sequence). Written as DNA, the CDR3 is TGTGCCAGCAGCCAAGCCCCGGGGAACTACACCTTC. This translates into CASSQAPGNYTF.

The V call is TRBV14, the J call TRBJ1-4; D is possibly TRBD1 (5 bases). Germline CDR1 is SGHDN and CDR2 is FVKESK. This CDR3 is 13 amino acids long. V lost 4 bases, J lost 8 bases, and 11 bases lay in between. The DNA for the CDR3 is TGTGCCAGCAGCCGCGGGGCGGCCGAAAAACTGTTTTTT. This translates into CASSRGAAEKLFF.

The chain uses TRBV6-6 and TRBJ2-7, with 9 bases identical to TRBD2. The CDR3 sequence is 15 residues long. CDR1 MNHNY and CDR2 SVGAGI come from the germline V gene (reference sequence). The V gene end was trimmed by 5 bases and the J gene end by 6 bases; junction bases not matched to a gene: 11. The DNA of the CDR3 is TGTGCCAGCAGTCCCTGGGCGGGGGGGCATAGCGAGCAGTACTTC. It codes for CASSPWAGGHSEQYF.

The chain recombines TRBV11-3 with TRBJ1-2; D uncertain. Germline V gene data show CDR1 as SGHNT and CDR2 as YENEEA. Trimming removed 4 bases from V and 3 bases from J, with 12 bases in between. The CDR3 spans 14 residues. CDR3 region: CASSSLTAHYGYTF. CDR3 bases: TGTGCCAGCAGCTCCCTAACGGCCCACTATGGCTACACCTTC.

This clone showed up just a few times. The CDR3: CASSPSSGGAFQETQYF. The CDR3 nucleotides are TGTGCCAGCAGCCCATCTAGCGGGGGGGCCTTCCAAGAGACCCAGTACTTC. V usage is TRBV7-8 and J usage is TRBJ2-5; 12 nucleotides agree with TRBD2. V dropped 5 bases and J dropped 1; count of bases not matched to a gene: 8. This CDR3 spans 17 amino acids. The germline V gene encodes CDR1 SGHVS and CDR2 FQNEAQ.

The chain links TRBV7-6 to TRBJ1-2; 9 bases align to TRBD1. The germline V gene has CDR1 SGHVS and CDR2 FNYEAQ. V lost 4 bases and J lost 5; bases outside the gene matches: 14. The CDR3 is made up of 17 amino acids. CDR3 amino acids: CASSSRQGDLGGYGYTF. The CDR3 coding sequence is TGTGCCAGCAGCTCAAGACAGGGGGATCTTGGGGGTTATGGCTACACCTTC. The full variable domain, with the rest looked up from reference TRBV7-6 and TRBJ1-2, is GAGVSQSPRYKVTKRGQDVALRCDPISGHVSLYWYRQALGQGPEFLTYFNYEAQQDKSGLPNDRFSAERPEGSISTLTIQRTEQRDSAMYRCASSSRQGDLGGYGYTFGSGTRLTVV.

V usage is TRBV6-5 and J usage is TRBJ1-2, with TRBD1 as a possible D gene (5 bases). The CDR3 sequence is 14 residues long. V was trimmed by 8 bases and J by 1 base, leaving 14 bases between them. The germline V gene encodes CDR1 MNHEY and CDR2 SVGAGI. As DNA, the CDR3 is TGTGCCAGCCGGCGGGCAGGGAATAACTATGGCTACACCTTC. It codes for CASRRAGNNYGYTF.

The J gene is TRBJ2-5, the V gene TRBV5-4; D possibly corresponds to TRBD2 (6 bases). V shed 4 bases and J shed 3 bases, with 19 bases lying between them. Germline V gene lookup returns CDR1 SGHNT and CDR2 YYREEE (reference sequence). The CDR3 consists of 16 residues. CDR3 region: CASSLLGGRGEETQYF. As DNA, the CDR3 is TGTGCCAGCAGCCTCCTGGGCGGGCGGGGTGAAGAGACCCAGTACTTC.

The chain couples TRBV6-5 to TRBJ2-7; either TRBD1 or TRBD2 may fit D (5 bases each). The V gene's germline CDR1 is MNHEY and CDR2 SVGAGI. Trimming stripped 5 bases from V and 8 bases from J, with 16 bases between. The length of the CDR3 is 13 residues. CDR3 bases: TGTGCCAGCAGTCCTCGTTACGGGGCCCAGCAGTACTTC. Translation gives CASSPRYGAQQYF.

J is TRBJ2-3 and V is TRBV7-8, with 13 bases identical to TRBD2. CDR3 size: 16 residues. CDR1 and CDR2 (germline): SGHVS, FQNEAQ. J lost 6 bases, V lost 5 bases, and 8 bases had no gene match. Written as DNA, the CDR3 is TGTGCCAGCAGCCGAGAACTAGCGGGGGGGCGGGATACGCAGTATTTT. This encodes CASSRELAGGRDTQYF.